Below are 6 T cell receptor beta chains sequenced from a single sample in a study of blood T cell repertoires in COVID-19. Method: immunoSEQ multiplex PCR; TCRdb's copy keeps in-frame clones and lacks some. The sample lists some 130,000 clones; roughly 88% were seen once. The sequencing input was peripheral blood. The receptors stem from a man aged 70-80 years with active COVID-19.

The count of this clone is one. This rearrangement joins TRBV6-1 to TRBJ2-3; TRBD1 matches at 11 bases. CDR1 is MNHNS, CDR2 SASEGT, per germline. J lost 1 base, V lost 4 bases, and 4 bases had no gene match. The CDR3 totals 16 residues. CDR3 nucleotides: TGTGCCAGCAGTGGGACAGGGGGCAGGGGCACAGATACGCAGTATTTT. The encoded protein is CASSGTGGRGTDTQYF.

This clone occurred once. The rearrangement uses TRBV19 and TRBJ1-2, with TRBD1 matching 9 bases. V lost 7 bases, J lost 3 bases, and 6 bases stayed unmatched. This CDR3 is 14 amino acids long. Germline CDR1 reads LNHDA; CDR2 reads SQIVND (reference sequence). The CDR3 DNA sequence: TGTGCCAGTACCCCGACAGGGGGGGACTATGGCTACACCTTC. Residues: CASTPTGGDYGYTF.

This sequence joins TRBV9 and TRBJ1-5; TRBD1 agrees at 7 bases. The CDR3 contains 14 residues. With V trimmed by 3 bases and J by 2 bases, 2 bases remained unmatched. Germline CDR1 is SGDLS and CDR2 is YYNGEE. CDR3 loop: CASSATGGNQPQHF. The CDR3 nucleotides are TGTGCCAGCAGCGCCACAGGGGGCAATCAGCCCCAGCATTTT.

The V and J genes are TRBV7-3 and TRBJ1-6; D is undetermined. CDR3 size: 13 residues. V shed 5 bases and J shed 8 bases, with 10 bases lying between them. CDR1 is SGHTA and CDR2 is FQGTGA in the germline V gene. The CDR3 sequence: CASSVVADSPLHF. In DNA, the CDR3 is TGTGCCAGCAGCGTTGTGGCGGATTCACCCCTCCACTTT.

The CDR3 DNA follows: TGTGCCAGCAGCAAATCTGGGGCGACAGGGGCGAGGGGCTACACCTTC. It translates to CASSKSGATGARGYTF. The chain is built from TRBV21-1 and TRBJ1-2; the D call of TRBD1 is as the table states it, not checked on the DNA. TRBV21-1 is tagged as a pseudogene. The CDR3 length is 16 residues.

The genes are TRBV5-1 and TRBJ2-2; tentative D call: TRBD1 (6 bases). The V gene's germline CDR1 is SGHRS and CDR2 YFSETQ. The CDR3 runs 15 residues. The V end lost 3 bases, the J end lost 4 bases, and 13 bases lay between the germline ends. This CDR3 is CASSSTTGSTGELFF. In DNA form, the CDR3 reads TGCGCCAGCAGCTCAACTACAGGGTCCACCGGGGAGCTGTTTTTT.